This T cell receptor beta chain was sequenced for a study of T cell changes during pregnancy in multiple sclerosis. This clone was counted between two and nine times. With 5 bases removed from V and 5 bases from J, the gap between germline ends came to 18 bases. CDR3 length: 15 residues. Germline V gene lookup returns CDR1 MNHNS and CDR2 SASEGT. Libraries were prepared by immunoSEQ multiplex PCR; TCRdb keeps only in-frame clonotypes and omits some of them. The sample records tens of thousands of clones, around 91% being singletons. This receptor was identified in a female donor in good health, enrolled as a control in a pregnancy study. Sample: peripheral blood, taken in the third trimester of pregnancy. The J gene is TRBJ1-2, the V gene TRBV6-1; D is possibly TRBD1 (5 bases). The CDR3 spells CASSPGGEIAYGYTF. The CDR3 nucleotides are TGTGCCAGCAGTCCCGGGGGGGAAATAGCATATGGCTACACCTTC.